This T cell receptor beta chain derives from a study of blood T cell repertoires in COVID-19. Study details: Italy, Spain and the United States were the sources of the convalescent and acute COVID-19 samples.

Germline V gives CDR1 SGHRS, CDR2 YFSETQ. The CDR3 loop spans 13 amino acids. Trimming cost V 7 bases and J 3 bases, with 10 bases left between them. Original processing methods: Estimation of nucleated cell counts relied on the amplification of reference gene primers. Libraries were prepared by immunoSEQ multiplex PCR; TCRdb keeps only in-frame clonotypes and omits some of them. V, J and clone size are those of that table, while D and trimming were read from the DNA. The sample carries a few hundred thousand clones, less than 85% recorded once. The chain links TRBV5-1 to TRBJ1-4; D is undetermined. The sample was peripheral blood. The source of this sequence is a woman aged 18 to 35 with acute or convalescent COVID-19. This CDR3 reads CASRGGANEKLFF. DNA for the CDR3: TGCGCCAGCCGGGGTGGGGCTAATGAAAAACTGTTTTTT.